The 13 T cell receptor beta chains given below trace back to one sample, sequenced in a study of shared T cell receptors in the human thymus. This table comes from immunoSEQ multiplex PCR, and its TCRdb copy is limited to in-frame clones, with some not included. This sample yields about 380,000 clones, of which 85% to 95% are seen a single time; roughly 0.02% belongs to the top ten. Source material: thymocytes. The receptors come from a human donor.

V is TRBV7-9 and J is TRBJ2-7; maybe TRBD2 (6 bases). The CDR3 is 18 residues long. Trimming shortened V by 5 bases and J by 3 bases, and 26 bases separated the two germline ends. Germline values: CDR1 SEHNR, CDR2 FQNEAQ (reference sequence). The CDR3: CASSRSPGTRSSNYEQYF. The CDR3 DNA reads as TGTGCCAGCAGCCGAAGTCCCGGGACTCGTTCGAGCAACTACGAGCAGTACTTC. The whole variable domain, filled in from reference TRBV7-9 and TRBJ2-7, reads DTGVSQNPRHKITKRGQNVTFRCDPISEHNRLYWYRQTLGQGPEFLTYFQNEAQLEKSRLLSDRFSAERPKGSFSTLEIQRTEQGDSAMYLCASSRSPGTRSSNYEQYFGPGTRLTVT.

The rearrangement uses TRBV29-1 and TRBJ2-7, with a weak D call TRBD2 (6 bases). Trimming stripped 4 bases from V and 0 bases from J, with 10 bases between. The germline V gene encodes CDR1 SQVTM and CDR2 ANQGSEA. The CDR3 length is 13 residues. CDR3 sequence: CSVGRESSYEQYF. The CDR3 region has the DNA TGCAGCGTTGGGAGGGAAAGCTCCTACGAGCAGTACTTC.

This sequence joins TRBV18 and TRBJ1-1; D uncertain. The germline V gene has CDR1 KGHSH and CDR2 LQKENI. V lost 2 bases to trimming and J lost 1 base, with 11 bases between them. This CDR3 is built from 15 residues. CDR3 in amino acids: CASSPSGRQNTEAFF. CDR3 DNA: TGTGCCAGCTCACCATCGGGCCGACAGAACACTGAAGCTTTCTTT.

V gene TRBV7-7 combines with J gene TRBJ2-1; no clear D gene. From germline, CDR1 is SSHAT and CDR2 FNYEAQ (reference sequence). Trimming took off 5 bases at V and 2 bases at J, with 13 bases between the two ends. The CDR3 covers 15 residues. The CDR3 protein is CASSTSPRAYNEQFF. In DNA, the CDR3 is TGTGCCAGCAGCACCTCTCCTCGGGCCTACAATGAGCAGTTCTTC.

This clone appeared once. The J gene is TRBJ2-7, the V gene TRBV28; 8 bases align to TRBD1. CDR3 length: 13 residues. Germline lookup yields CDR1 MDHEN and CDR2 SYDVKM. With V trimmed by 4 bases and J by 2 bases, 1 base remained unmatched. CDR3: CASSWTGTYEQYF. Here the CDR3 DNA reads TGTGCCAGCAGTTGGACAGGGACCTACGAGCAGTACTTC.

In this sample, this clone turned up a few times. The chain couples TRBV9 to TRBJ1-2; no clear D. CDR1 is SGDLS, CDR2 YYNGEE, per germline. Between the trimmed V and J ends, which lost 0 bases and 4 bases, there was a span of 7 bases. The CDR3 spans 13 residues. CDR3 protein: CASSVGKRYGYTF. The DNA of the CDR3 is TGTGCCAGCAGCGTAGGAAAGCGCTATGGCTACACCTTC.

The CDR3 here is CASSQLGERGNEQYF. In nucleotides, the CDR3 is TGCGCCAGCAGCCAACTAGGGGAGAGAGGCAACGAGCAGTACTTC. V and J are TRBV4-3 and TRBJ2-7; either TRBD1 or TRBD2 may fit D (5 bases each). The CDR3 is 15 residues long. V was shortened by 2 bases and J by 5 bases, with 16 bases between the two germline ends. Germline V gene sequence: CDR1 LGHNA, CDR2 YSLEER.

The chain joins TRBV5-4 to TRBJ1-1, with D possibly TRBD1 on 5 matching bases. Germline V gene lookup returns CDR1 SGHNT and CDR2 YYREEE (reference sequence). CDR3 length: 16 residues. Deletions cut 9 bases from V and 3 bases from J, with 24 bases between. CDR3 nucleotide sequence: TGTGCCACCACGGGCGTTTGTGAGGGGACGGACACTGAAGCTTTCTTT. It specifies CATTGVCEGTDTEAFF.

The V gene is TRBV5-4, the J gene TRBJ2-1, with D perhaps matching TRBD2 (6 bases). Between the trimmed V and J ends, which lost 0 bases and 4 bases, there was a span of 20 bases. This CDR3 is 18 amino acids long. Germline CDR1 is SGHNT and CDR2 is YYREEE (reference sequence). The CDR3 coding sequence is TGTGCCAGCAGCTTGGGACGGACCCGGGGGAGGCCTTACAATGAGCAGTTCTTC. This translates into CASSLGRTRGRPYNEQFF. Drawing the rest from reference TRBV5-4 and TRBJ2-1, the complete variable domain is ETGVTQSPTHLIKTRGQQVTLRCSSQSGHNTVSWYQQALGQGPQFIFQYYREEENGRGNFPPRFSGLQFPNYSSELNVNALELDDSALYLCASSLGRTRGRPYNEQFFGPGTRLTVL.

The chain couples TRBV5-1 to TRBJ1-2; TRBD1 agrees at 10 bases. The CDR3 loop spans 18 amino acids. The germline V gene encodes CDR1 SGHRS and CDR2 YFSETQ. V lost 2 bases to trimming and J lost 2 bases; unmatched junction nucleotides: 12. The CDR3 bases are TGCGCCAGCAGCTTCGGGACAGGGGTACAAACATCGAACTATGGCTACACCTTC. This codes for CASSFGTGVQTSNYGYTF.

The chain couples TRBV2 to TRBJ2-7, with D unclear. This CDR3 spans 12 amino acids. The germline V gene has CDR1 SNHLY and CDR2 FYNNEI. Deletions cut 5 bases from V and 2 bases from J, with 7 bases between. The DNA of the CDR3 is TGTGCCAGCAGTTTACTCCCCTACGAGCAGTACTTC. Amino acid sequence: CASSLLPYEQYF.

V is TRBV7-9 and J is TRBJ2-6; possible D gene TRBD1, 5 bases. V was trimmed by 4 bases and J by 0 bases, leaving 10 bases between them. The CDR3 covers 16 residues. CDR1 and CDR2 (germline): SEHNR, FQNEAQ (reference sequence). This chain's CDR3 is CASSSYRSSGANVLTF. The CDR3 DNA reads TGTGCCAGCAGCTCGTACAGGAGCTCTGGGGCCAACGTCCTGACTTTC.

The chain uses TRBV7-2 and TRBJ2-5, with D possibly TRBD2 on 5 matching bases. V lost 3 bases, J lost 0 bases, and 8 bases lay in between. Germline values: CDR1 SGHTA, CDR2 FQGNSA. The CDR3 length is 14 residues. CDR3 coding DNA: TGTGCCAGCAGCTTTGACGGGAACCAAGAGACCCAGTACTTC. This translates into CASSFDGNQETQYF.